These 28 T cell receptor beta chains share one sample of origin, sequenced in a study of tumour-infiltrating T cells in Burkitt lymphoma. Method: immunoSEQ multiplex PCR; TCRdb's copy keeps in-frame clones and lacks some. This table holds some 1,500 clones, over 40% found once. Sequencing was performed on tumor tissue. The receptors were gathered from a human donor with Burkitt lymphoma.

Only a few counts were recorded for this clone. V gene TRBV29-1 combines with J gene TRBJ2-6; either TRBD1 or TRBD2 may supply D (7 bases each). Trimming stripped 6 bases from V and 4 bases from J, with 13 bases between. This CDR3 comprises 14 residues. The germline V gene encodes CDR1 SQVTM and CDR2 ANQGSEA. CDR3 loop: CSVPGGVGANVLTF. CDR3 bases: TGCAGCGTCCCAGGGGGGGTCGGGGCCAACGTCCTGACTTTC. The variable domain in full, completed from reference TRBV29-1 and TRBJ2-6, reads SAVISQKPSRDICQRGTSLTIQCQVDSQVTMMFWYRQQPGQSLTLIATANQGSEATYESGFVIDKFPISRPNLTFSTLTVSNMSPEDSSIYLCSVPGGVGANVLTFGAGSRLTVL.

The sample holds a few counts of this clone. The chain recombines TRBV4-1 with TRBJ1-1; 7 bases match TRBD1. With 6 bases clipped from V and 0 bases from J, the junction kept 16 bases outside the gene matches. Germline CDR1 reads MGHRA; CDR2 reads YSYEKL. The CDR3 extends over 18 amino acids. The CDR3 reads CASRYRDSVFGMNTEAFF. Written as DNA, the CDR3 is TGCGCCAGCAGGTACCGGGACAGCGTTTTTGGCATGAACACTGAAGCTTTCTTT.

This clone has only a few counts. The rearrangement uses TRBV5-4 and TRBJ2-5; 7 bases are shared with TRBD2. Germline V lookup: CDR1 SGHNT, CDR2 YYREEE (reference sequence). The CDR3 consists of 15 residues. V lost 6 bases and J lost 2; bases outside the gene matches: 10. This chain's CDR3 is CASTVRGGSQETQYF. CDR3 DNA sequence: TGTGCCAGCACCGTACGGGGAGGGTCACAAGAGACCCAGTACTTC.

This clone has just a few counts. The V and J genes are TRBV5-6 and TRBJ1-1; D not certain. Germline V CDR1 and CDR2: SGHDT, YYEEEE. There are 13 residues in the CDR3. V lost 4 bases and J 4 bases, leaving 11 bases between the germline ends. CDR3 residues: CASSNIRSTEAFF. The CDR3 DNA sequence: TGTGCCAGCAGCAATATTCGGAGCACTGAAGCTTTCTTT.

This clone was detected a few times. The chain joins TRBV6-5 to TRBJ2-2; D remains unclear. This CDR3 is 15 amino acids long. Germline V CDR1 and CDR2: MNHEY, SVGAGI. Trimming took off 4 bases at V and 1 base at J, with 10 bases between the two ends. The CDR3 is CASSSFLGNTGELFF. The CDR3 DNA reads TGTGCCAGCAGTTCCTTTTTGGGGAACACCGGGGAGCTGTTTTTT.

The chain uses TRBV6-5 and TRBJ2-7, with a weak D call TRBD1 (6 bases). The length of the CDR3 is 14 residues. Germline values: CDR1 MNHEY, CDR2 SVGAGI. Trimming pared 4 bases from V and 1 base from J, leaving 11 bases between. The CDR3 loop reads CASSFQQGSYEQYF. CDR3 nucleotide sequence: TGTGCCAGCAGTTTCCAACAGGGTTCCTACGAGCAGTACTTC.

In DNA, the CDR3 is TGTGCCAGCTCCCCGGGAACCCTCGAAAAACTGTTTTTT. It yields the protein CASSPGTLEKLFF. The rearrangement joins TRBV7-2 to TRBJ1-4; no reliable D call. V lost 8 bases and J 8 bases, leaving 15 bases between the germline ends. Germline V gives CDR1 SGHTA, CDR2 FQGNSA. The CDR3 is 13 amino acids.

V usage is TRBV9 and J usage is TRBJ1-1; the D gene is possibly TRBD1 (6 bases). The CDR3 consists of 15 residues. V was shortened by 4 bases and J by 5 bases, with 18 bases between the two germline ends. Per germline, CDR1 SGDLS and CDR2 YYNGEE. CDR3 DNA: TGTGCCAGCAGCCCCGCAGGGGTGAGGGTTACTGAAGCTTTCTTT. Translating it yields CASSPAGVRVTEAFF.

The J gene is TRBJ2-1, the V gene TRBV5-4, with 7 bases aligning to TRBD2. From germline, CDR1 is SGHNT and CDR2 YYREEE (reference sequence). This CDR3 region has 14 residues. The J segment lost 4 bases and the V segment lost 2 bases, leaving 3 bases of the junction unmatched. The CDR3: CASSLTGGYNEQFF. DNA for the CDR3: TGTGCCAGCAGCTTAACCGGGGGGTACAATGAGCAGTTCTTC.

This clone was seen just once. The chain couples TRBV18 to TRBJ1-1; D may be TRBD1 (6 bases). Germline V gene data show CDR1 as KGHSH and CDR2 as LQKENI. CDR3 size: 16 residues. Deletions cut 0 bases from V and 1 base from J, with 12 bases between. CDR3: CASSPPFLTGNTEAFF. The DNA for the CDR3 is TGTGCCAGCTCACCACCGTTTTTGACAGGGAACACTGAAGCTTTCTTT.

CDR3 sequence reads: CASSPTDYYGYTF. CDR3 in DNA: TGTGCCAGCTCACCAACCGATTACTATGGCTACACCTTC. The chain recombines TRBV18 with TRBJ1-2; no clear D gene. Deletions cut 2 bases from V and 3 bases from J, with 7 bases between. The CDR3 spans 13 residues. From germline, CDR1 is KGHSH and CDR2 LQKENI.

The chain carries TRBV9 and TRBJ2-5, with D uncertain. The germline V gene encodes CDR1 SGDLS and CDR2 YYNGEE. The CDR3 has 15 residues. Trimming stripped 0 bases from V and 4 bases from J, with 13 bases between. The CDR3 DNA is TGTGCCAGCAGCGTAGGATCGGGTCCCCGAGAGACCCAGTACTTC. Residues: CASSVGSGPRETQYF.

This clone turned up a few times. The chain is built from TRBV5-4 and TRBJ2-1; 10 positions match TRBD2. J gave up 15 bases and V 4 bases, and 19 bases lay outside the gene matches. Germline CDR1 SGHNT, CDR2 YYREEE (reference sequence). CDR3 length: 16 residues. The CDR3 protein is CASSAPGTSVYGIRFF. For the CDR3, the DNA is TGTGCCAGCAGCGCCCCCGGGACTAGCGTGTATGGGATCCGGTTCTTC.

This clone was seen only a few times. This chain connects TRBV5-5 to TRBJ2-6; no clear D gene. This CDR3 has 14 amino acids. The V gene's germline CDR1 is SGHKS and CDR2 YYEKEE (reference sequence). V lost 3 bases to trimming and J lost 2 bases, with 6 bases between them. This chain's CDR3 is CASSSLAGANVLTF. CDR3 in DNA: TGTGCCAGCAGCTCCCTTGCTGGGGCCAACGTCCTGACTTTC.

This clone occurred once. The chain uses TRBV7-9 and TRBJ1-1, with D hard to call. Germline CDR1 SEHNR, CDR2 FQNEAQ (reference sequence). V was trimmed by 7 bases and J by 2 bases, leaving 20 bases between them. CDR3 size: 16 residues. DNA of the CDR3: TGTGCCAGCAACCAGGAGGGAGATCCCAGAAACACTGAAGCTTTCTTT. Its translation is CASNQEGDPRNTEAFF.

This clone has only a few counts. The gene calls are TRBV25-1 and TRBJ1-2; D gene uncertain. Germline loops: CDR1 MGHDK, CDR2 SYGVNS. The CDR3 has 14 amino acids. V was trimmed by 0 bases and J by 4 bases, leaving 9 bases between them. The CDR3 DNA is TGTGCCAGCAGTGAATATGAGACCGCCTATGGCTACACCTTC. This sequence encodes CASSEYETAYGYTF.

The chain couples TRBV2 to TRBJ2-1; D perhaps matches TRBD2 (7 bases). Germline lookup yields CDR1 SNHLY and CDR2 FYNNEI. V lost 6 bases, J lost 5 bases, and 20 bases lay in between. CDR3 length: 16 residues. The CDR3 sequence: CASSLSRGGVDNEQFF. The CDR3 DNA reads TGTGCCAGCAGCCTGTCCAGGGGAGGGGTGGACAATGAGCAGTTCTTC.

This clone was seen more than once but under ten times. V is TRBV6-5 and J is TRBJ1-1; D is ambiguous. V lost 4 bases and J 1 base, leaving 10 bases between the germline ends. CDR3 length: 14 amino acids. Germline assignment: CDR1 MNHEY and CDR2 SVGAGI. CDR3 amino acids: CASSSKRTNTEAFF. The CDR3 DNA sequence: TGTGCCAGCAGTTCAAAAAGAACGAACACTGAAGCTTTCTTT.

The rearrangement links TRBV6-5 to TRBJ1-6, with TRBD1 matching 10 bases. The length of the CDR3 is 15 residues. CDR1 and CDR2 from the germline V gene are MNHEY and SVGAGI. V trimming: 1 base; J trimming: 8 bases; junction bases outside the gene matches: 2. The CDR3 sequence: CASSYLTGGDSPLHF. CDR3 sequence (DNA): TGTGCCAGCAGTTACTTGACAGGGGGCGATTCACCCCTCCACTTT.

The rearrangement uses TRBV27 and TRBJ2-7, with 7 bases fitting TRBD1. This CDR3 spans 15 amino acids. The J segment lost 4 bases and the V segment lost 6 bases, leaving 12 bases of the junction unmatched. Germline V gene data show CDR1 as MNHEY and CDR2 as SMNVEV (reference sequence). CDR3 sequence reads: CASRLAGGSAYEQYF. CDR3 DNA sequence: TGTGCCAGCAGGCTGGCAGGGGGAAGCGCGTACGAGCAGTACTTC.

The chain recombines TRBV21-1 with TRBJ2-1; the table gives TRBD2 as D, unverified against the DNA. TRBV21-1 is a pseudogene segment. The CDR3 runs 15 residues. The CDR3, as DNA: TGTGCCAGCAGCCCCGGGGGGGCCTCCTACAATGAGCAGTTCTTC. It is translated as CASSPGGASYNEQFF.

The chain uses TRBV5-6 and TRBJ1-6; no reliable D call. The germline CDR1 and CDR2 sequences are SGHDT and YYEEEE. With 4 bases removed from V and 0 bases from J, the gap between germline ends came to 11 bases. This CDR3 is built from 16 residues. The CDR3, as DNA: TGTGCCAGCAGCCCCGGGAGAAGCTCCTATAATTCACCCCTCCACTTT. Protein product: CASSPGRSSYNSPLHF.

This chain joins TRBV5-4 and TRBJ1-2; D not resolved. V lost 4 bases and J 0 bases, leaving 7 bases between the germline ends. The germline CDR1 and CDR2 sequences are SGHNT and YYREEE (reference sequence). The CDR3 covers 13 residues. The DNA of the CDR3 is TGTGCCAGCAGCAGTGAGGCTAACTATGGCTACACCTTC. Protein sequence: CASSSEANYGYTF.

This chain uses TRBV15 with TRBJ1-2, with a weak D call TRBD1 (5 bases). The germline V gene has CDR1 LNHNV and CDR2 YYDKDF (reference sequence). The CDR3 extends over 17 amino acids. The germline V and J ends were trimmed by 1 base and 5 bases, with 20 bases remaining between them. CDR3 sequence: CATSRGGTMGAHYGYTF. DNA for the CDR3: TGTGCCACCAGCAGAGGTGGGACGATGGGCGCTCATTATGGCTACACCTTC.

The CDR3 bases are TGTGCCAGCAGCTTGGGGGAAGCGACAGTATATAATTCACCCCTCCACTTT. This gives the protein CASSLGEATVYNSPLHF. The chain combines TRBV7-2 with TRBJ1-6; the D gene is possibly TRBD1 (5 bases). Germline values: CDR1 SGHTA, CDR2 FQGNSA. V shed 3 bases and J shed 4 bases, with 16 bases lying between them. The CDR3 contains 17 residues. Combining the CDR3 with reference TRBV7-2 and TRBJ1-6 gives the whole variable domain GAGVSQSPSNKVTEKGKDVELRCDPISGHTALYWYRQSLGQGLEFLIYFQGNSAPDKSGLPSDRFSAERTGGSVSTLTIQRTQQEDSAVYLCASSLGEATVYNSPLHFGNGTRLTVT.

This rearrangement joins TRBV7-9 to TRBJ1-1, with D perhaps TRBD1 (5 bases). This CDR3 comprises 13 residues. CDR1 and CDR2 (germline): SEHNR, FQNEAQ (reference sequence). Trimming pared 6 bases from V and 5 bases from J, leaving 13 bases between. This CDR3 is CASRLGGGTEAFF. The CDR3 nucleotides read TGTGCCAGCAGACTCGGGGGAGGGACTGAAGCTTTCTTT.

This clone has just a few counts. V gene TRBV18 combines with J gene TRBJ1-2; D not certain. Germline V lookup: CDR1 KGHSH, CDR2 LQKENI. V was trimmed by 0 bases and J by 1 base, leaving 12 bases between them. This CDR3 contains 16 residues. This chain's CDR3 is CASSPPAAVYNYGYTF. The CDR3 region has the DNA TGTGCCAGCTCACCACCGGCAGCCGTTTATAACTATGGCTACACCTTC.

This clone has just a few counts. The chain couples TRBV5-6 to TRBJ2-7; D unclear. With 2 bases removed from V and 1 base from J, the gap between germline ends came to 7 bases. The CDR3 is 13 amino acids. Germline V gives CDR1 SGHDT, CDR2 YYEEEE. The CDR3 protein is CASSFPGSYEQYF. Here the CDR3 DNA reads TGTGCCAGCAGCTTTCCCGGGTCCTACGAGCAGTACTTC.